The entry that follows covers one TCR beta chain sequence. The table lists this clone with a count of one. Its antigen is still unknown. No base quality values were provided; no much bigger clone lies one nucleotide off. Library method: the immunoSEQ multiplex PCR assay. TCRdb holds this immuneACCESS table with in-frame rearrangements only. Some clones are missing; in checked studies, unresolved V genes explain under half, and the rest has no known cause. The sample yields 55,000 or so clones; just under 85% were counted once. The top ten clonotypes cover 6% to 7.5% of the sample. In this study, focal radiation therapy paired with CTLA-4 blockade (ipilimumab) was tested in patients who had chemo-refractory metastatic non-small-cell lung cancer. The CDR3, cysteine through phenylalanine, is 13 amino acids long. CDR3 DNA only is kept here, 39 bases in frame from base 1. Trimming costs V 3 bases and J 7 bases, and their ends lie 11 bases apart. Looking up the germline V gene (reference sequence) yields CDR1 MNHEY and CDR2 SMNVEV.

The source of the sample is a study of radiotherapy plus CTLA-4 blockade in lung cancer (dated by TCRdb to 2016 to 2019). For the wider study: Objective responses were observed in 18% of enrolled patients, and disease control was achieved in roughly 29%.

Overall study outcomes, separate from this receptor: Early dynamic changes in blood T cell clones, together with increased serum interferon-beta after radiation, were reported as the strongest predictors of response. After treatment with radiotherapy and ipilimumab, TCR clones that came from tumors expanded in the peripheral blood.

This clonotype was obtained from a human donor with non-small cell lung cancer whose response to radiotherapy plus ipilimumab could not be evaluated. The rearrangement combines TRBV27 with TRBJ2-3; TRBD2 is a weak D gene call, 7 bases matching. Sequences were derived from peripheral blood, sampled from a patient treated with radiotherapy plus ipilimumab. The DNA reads TGTGCCAGCAGTTTTTCGGGGGGCTATACGCAGTATTTT. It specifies CASSFSGGYTQYF.